The present T cell receptor beta chain was sequenced within a study of T cells after somatic rescue of genetic block. Germline CDR1 reads SNHLY; CDR2 reads FYNNEI. The CDR3 runs 13 residues. The V and J ends lost 6 bases and 5 bases respectively, with 13 bases between them. Clones were sequenced by immunoSEQ multiplex PCR, and TCRdb holds only the in-frame ones, with some missing. The sample shows tens of thousands of clones, about 91% of them seen only once. The specimen sequenced was peripheral blood mononuclear cells (PBMCs). The sequence came from a man aged 35 to 55. The chain recombines TRBV2 with TRBJ1-1, with D hard to call. The CDR3: CASRLGRETEAFF. The CDR3 DNA sequence: TGTGCCAGCAGGCTAGGGAGGGAGACTGAAGCTTTCTTT.